A selection of T cell receptor beta chains follows, all from one sample in a study of brain T cells in children with intractable seizures. Sequencing used immunoSEQ multiplex PCR; TCRdb keeps in-frame clones, though not all of them. Among roughly 64,000 clones, 90% to 96% were seen once, and the ten largest hold more than 0.35%. The sequenced sample was peripheral blood, obtained at surgery. All receptors derive from a boy under two years old with focal cortical dysplasia and intractable seizures. CDR3s include the opening cysteine and the closing phenylalanine or tryptophan. The D gene is left open where the match is weak. Expanded clones are given a class, and other clones once, few, many or no size at all.

clone size	J gene	V gene	D gene	CDR3 protein	CDR3 DNA
-	TRBJ2-1	TRBV6-4	TRBD2	CASSPAGTPYNEQFF	TGTGCCAGCAGTCCAGCGGGAACACCATACAATGAGCAGTTCTTC
once	TRBJ2-1	TRBV10-3	TRBD2	CAIRDFSGSPYNEQFF	TGTGCCATCAGGGATTTTAGCGGGAGCCCCTACAATGAGCAGTTCTTC
-	TRBJ2-5	TRBV25-1	-	CACRGLKEETQYF	TGTGCCTGCCGGGGGCTAAAGGAGGAGACCCAGTACTTC
-	TRBJ2-3	TRBV6-2/TRBV6-3	-	CASSWSIRGTDTQYF	TGTGCCAGCAGTTGGTCGATTAGGGGCACAGATACGCAGTATTTT
once	TRBJ1-2	TRBV10-3	-	CAISGRVNYGYTF	TGTGCCATCAGTGGTCGGGTTAACTATGGCTACACCTTC
-	TRBJ1-3	TRBV24-1	TRBD1	CATSDRQGYSGNTIYF	TGTGCCACCAGTGACAGACAGGGCTACTCTGGAAACACCATATATTTT
-	TRBJ2-7	TRBV7-2	-	CASSFQTPSYEQYF	TGTGCCAGCAGCTTCCAAACTCCGTCCTACGAGCAGTACTTC
-	TRBJ2-7	TRBV15	-	CATSRGEGVNYEQYF	TGTGCCACCAGCAGAGGGGAGGGGGTTAACTACGAGCAGTACTTC
-	TRBJ2-1	TRBV6-2/TRBV6-3	TRBD2	CASSLYSGRGWDEQFF	TGTGCCAGCAGTCTCTATAGCGGGAGGGGATGGGATGAGCAGTTCTTC
-	TRBJ2-5	TRBV11-2	-	CASSLGNQETQYF	TGTGCCAGCAGCTTAGGGAACCAAGAGACCCAGTACTTC
-	TRBJ2-2	TRBV2	-	CASSSSAPSGELFF	TGTGCCAGCAGTTCAAGCGCGCCATCCGGGGAGCTGTTTTTT
-	TRBJ2-7	TRBV5-1	-	CASSFLGQTYEQYF	TGCGCCAGCAGCTTCCTCGGACAGACCTACGAGCAGTACTTC
-	TRBJ2-3	TRBV10-3	-	CAISDGDKPTDTQYF	TGTGCCATCAGTGACGGGGACAAACCCACAGATACGCAGTATTTT
-	TRBJ1-6	TRBV28	TRBD1	CASSLPSPDRGDYNSPLHF	TGTGCCAGCAGTTTACCTTCCCCGGACAGGGGGGACTATAATTCACCCCTCCACTTT
once	TRBJ2-3	TRBV7-9	-	CASSSNTGPDTQYF	TGTGCCAGCAGCTCGAATACAGGCCCAGATACGCAGTATTTT
-	TRBJ1-2	TRBV6-5	-	CASSLDFRNYGYTF	TGTGCCAGCAGTTTGGACTTCCGGAACTATGGCTACACCTTC
-	TRBJ1-4	TRBV9	-	CASSPTGAGLEKLFF	TGTGCCAGCAGCCCGACCGGGGCGGGCCTTGAAAAACTGTTTTTT
-	TRBJ1-5	TRBV28	-	CASTLGDRNQPQHF	TGTGCCAGCACCCTGGGGGATCGCAATCAGCCCCAGCATTTT
-	TRBJ2-1	TRBV27	TRBD2	CASSAGTSGSLYEQFF	TGTGCCAGCAGTGCCGGGACTAGCGGGAGCCTCTATGAGCAGTTCTTC
once	TRBJ1-2	TRBV6-6	TRBD1	CASSLSQGARAYGYTF	TGTGCCAGCAGCCTATCCCAGGGGGCAAGAGCCTATGGCTACACCTTC
-	TRBJ2-1	TRBV19	TRBD1	CASRVRDRGDRRYNEQFF	TGTGCCAGTAGGGTCCGGGACAGGGGGGACCGACGCTACAATGAGCAGTTCTTC
few	TRBJ1-1	TRBV6-1	-	CASSESGQLNTEAFF	TGTGCCAGCAGTGAATCGGGGCAGTTGAACACTGAAGCTTTCTTT
-	TRBJ2-5	TRBV5-5	TRBD2	CASSLETSGGETQYF	TGTGCCAGCAGCTTGGAGACTAGCGGGGGAGAGACCCAGTACTTC